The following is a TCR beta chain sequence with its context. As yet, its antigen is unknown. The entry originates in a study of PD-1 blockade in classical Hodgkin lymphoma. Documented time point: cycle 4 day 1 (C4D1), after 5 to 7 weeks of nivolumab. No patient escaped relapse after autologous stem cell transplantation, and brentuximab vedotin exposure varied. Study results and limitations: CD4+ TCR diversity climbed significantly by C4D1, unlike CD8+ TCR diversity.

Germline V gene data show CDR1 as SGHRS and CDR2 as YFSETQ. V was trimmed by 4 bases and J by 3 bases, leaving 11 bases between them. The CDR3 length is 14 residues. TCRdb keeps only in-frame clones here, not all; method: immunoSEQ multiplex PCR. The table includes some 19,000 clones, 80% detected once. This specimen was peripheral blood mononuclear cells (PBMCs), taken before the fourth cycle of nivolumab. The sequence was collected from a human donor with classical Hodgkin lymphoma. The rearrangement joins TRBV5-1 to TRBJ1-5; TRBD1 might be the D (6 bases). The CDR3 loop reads CASSTGQHNQPQHF. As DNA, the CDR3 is TGCGCCAGCAGCACAGGACAGCACAATCAGCCCCAGCATTTT.